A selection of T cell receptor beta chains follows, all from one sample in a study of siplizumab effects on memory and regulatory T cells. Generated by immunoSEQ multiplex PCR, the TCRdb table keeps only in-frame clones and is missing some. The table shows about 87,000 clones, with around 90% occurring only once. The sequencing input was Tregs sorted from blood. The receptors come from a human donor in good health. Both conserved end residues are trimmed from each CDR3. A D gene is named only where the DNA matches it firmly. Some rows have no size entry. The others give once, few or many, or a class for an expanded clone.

cdr3_aa: ASSPITGQGYGYT
clone_size: .
j_call: TRBJ1-2
d_call: TRBD1
v_call: TRBV5-1

cdr3_aa: ASPGGTNTDTQY
clone_size: once
j_call: TRBJ2-3
d_call: .
v_call: TRBV5-4

cdr3_aa: SVETATYEQY
clone_size: .
j_call: TRBJ2-7
d_call: .
v_call: TRBV29-1

cdr3_aa: ASSTGSQETQY
clone_size: .
j_call: TRBJ2-5
d_call: .
v_call: TRBV19

cdr3_aa: ASSSRTYEAF
clone_size: .
j_call: TRBJ1-1
d_call: .
v_call: TRBV27

cdr3_aa: ASSPRGGWTGKAF
clone_size: .
j_call: TRBJ1-1
d_call: TRBD1
v_call: TRBV14

cdr3_aa: ATQTGYNSPLH
clone_size: .
j_call: TRBJ1-6
d_call: .
v_call: TRBV7-9

cdr3_aa: ASSFADNSGNTIY
clone_size: .
j_call: TRBJ1-3
d_call: .
v_call: TRBV6-5

cdr3_aa: ASRETVNYGYI
clone_size: .
j_call: TRBJ1-2
d_call: .
v_call: TRBV6-1

cdr3_aa: ASSLARSGSYEQY
clone_size: .
j_call: TRBJ2-7
d_call: .
v_call: TRBV7-9

cdr3_aa: ASTAGKAGVREQF
clone_size: once
j_call: TRBJ2-1
d_call: TRBD2
v_call: TRBV28

cdr3_aa: ASRQNFNEKLF
clone_size: .
j_call: TRBJ1-4
d_call: .
v_call: TRBV7-9

cdr3_aa: ASSLVGGNPYNEQF
clone_size: .
j_call: TRBJ2-1
d_call: .
v_call: TRBV5-1

cdr3_aa: ASSIGQRNTGELF
clone_size: .
j_call: TRBJ2-2
d_call: .
v_call: TRBV19

cdr3_aa: ASSLGGDGELF
clone_size: .
j_call: TRBJ2-2
d_call: .
v_call: TRBV7-9

cdr3_aa: ASGFPGTKNTGELF
clone_size: .
j_call: TRBJ2-2
d_call: .
v_call: TRBV12-5

cdr3_aa: ASSVVPSGVYNEQF
clone_size: .
j_call: TRBJ2-1
d_call: TRBD2
v_call: TRBV9

cdr3_aa: ASSSTGTYGYT
clone_size: .
j_call: TRBJ1-2
d_call: .
v_call: TRBV4-2

cdr3_aa: ASSLGRGYYT
clone_size: .
j_call: TRBJ1-2
d_call: .
v_call: TRBV9

cdr3_aa: AISRTGETEAF
clone_size: .
j_call: TRBJ1-1
d_call: TRBD1
v_call: TRBV10-3

cdr3_aa: AITGQQDNEQF
clone_size: .
j_call: TRBJ2-1
d_call: .
v_call: TRBV10-3

cdr3_aa: ASSFYVLAPNEKLF
clone_size: .
j_call: TRBJ1-4
d_call: .
v_call: TRBV7-9

cdr3_aa: ASSSVGEQY
clone_size: .
j_call: TRBJ2-7
d_call: .
v_call: TRBV11-2

cdr3_aa: ASSIVPGTGLF
clone_size: .
j_call: TRBJ1-4
d_call: .
v_call: TRBV19

cdr3_aa: ASSFGQGLNQPQH
clone_size: .
j_call: TRBJ1-5
d_call: TRBD1
v_call: TRBV5-1

cdr3_aa: ASRIGSSGGPYYNEQF
clone_size: .
j_call: TRBJ2-1
d_call: TRBD2
v_call: TRBV11-2

cdr3_aa: ASSSGQTNSPLH
clone_size: few
j_call: TRBJ1-6
d_call: .
v_call: TRBV5-1

cdr3_aa: ASSWTGMGYT
clone_size: few
j_call: TRBJ1-2
d_call: TRBD1
v_call: TRBV7-9

cdr3_aa: ASSLKSGGTDTQY
clone_size: .
j_call: TRBJ2-3
d_call: TRBD2
v_call: TRBV7-2

cdr3_aa: ASSLVGDEQF
clone_size: .
j_call: TRBJ2-1
d_call: .
v_call: TRBV7-9

cdr3_aa: ASTSGGQTDTQY
clone_size: .
j_call: TRBJ2-3
d_call: TRBD2
v_call: TRBV19

cdr3_aa: ASSPLQNSGANVLT
clone_size: once
j_call: TRBJ2-6
d_call: .
v_call: TRBV18

cdr3_aa: ASRPFDRFSRHYGYT
clone_size: medium-sized
j_call: TRBJ1-2
d_call: .
v_call: TRBV27